The 26 T cell receptor beta chains below all came from one sample that was sequenced in a study of immune cell composition in non-small cell lung cancer. Sequencing used immunoSEQ multiplex PCR; TCRdb keeps in-frame clones, though not all of them. Of roughly 2,500 clones in the sample, 81% were seen once. Source material: lung tumor tissue. Every receptor here comes from a human donor with non-small cell lung cancer.

The chain recombines TRBV5-4 with TRBJ2-7, with 11 bases matching TRBD1. Looked up from germline, CDR1 is SGHNT and CDR2 is YYREEE (reference sequence). Trimming cost V 5 bases and J 2 bases; bases outside gene matches: 3. The CDR3 spans 14 residues. The CDR3 region has the DNA TGTGCCAGCAGTTCGGGACAGGGGGCCTACGAGCAGTACTTC. Translating it yields CASSSGQGAYEQYF.

The rearrangement joins TRBV18 to TRBJ1-6, with 11 bases lining up with TRBD1. V gave up 4 bases and J gave up 8 bases; unmatched junction bases: 4. CDR1 is KGHSH and CDR2 is LQKENI in the germline V gene. The CDR3 extends over 15 amino acids. The CDR3 reads CASSRTGGRDSPLHF. In DNA form, the CDR3 reads TGTGCCAGCTCACGGACAGGGGGCAGGGATTCACCCCTCCACTTT.

This clone was recorded only once. V gene TRBV7-9 combines with J gene TRBJ1-1; D uncertain. V was clipped by 2 bases and J by 0 bases, with 10 bases between them. Per the germline V gene, CDR1 is SEHNR and CDR2 is FQNEAQ (reference sequence). This CDR3 region has 15 residues. The CDR3 DNA reads TGTGCCAGCAGCTTAACAGAGGGATTGAACACTGAAGCTTTCTTT. Its translation is CASSLTEGLNTEAFF.

V usage is TRBV6-1 and J usage is TRBJ1-1; D gene unclear. The germline CDR1 and CDR2 sequences are MNHNS and SASEGT. The CDR3 sequence is 14 residues long. Trimming stripped 6 bases from V and 1 base from J, with 12 bases between. CDR3 coding DNA: TGTGCCAGCAGCACTAGCGCCGAGAACACTGAAGCTTTCTTT. This encodes CASSTSAENTEAFF.

By share, this clone ranks as large. The rearrangement links TRBV19 to TRBJ1-6; D possibly corresponds to TRBD1 (5 bases). This CDR3 has 15 residues. The V end was cut by 6 bases, the J end by 5 bases, with 14 bases between. The germline gives CDR1 LNHDA, CDR2 SQIVND (reference sequence). This CDR3 is CASSSIWGNNSPLHF. DNA of the CDR3: TGTGCCAGTAGCAGCATTTGGGGCAATAATTCACCCCTCCACTTT.

This rearrangement joins TRBV19 to TRBJ1-2, with 8 bases identical to TRBD1. The V segment lost 3 bases and the J segment 3 bases; nucleotides outside the gene matches: 3. This CDR3 is 14 amino acids long. CDR1 and CDR2 (germline): LNHDA, SQIVND (reference sequence). In DNA form, the CDR3 reads TGTGCCAGTAGTATTCAGGGGGCGGACTATGGCTACACCTTC. Amino acid sequence: CASSIQGADYGYTF.

This clone was counted a single time. This chain links TRBV29-1 with TRBJ1-2, with D uncertain. CDR1 is SQVTM and CDR2 is ANQGSEA in the germline V gene. This CDR3 has 9 amino acids. V was trimmed by 3 bases and J by 8 bases, leaving 4 bases between them. The CDR3 spells CSVERGYTF. Written as DNA, the CDR3 is TGCAGCGTTGAGAGGGGCTACACCTTC.

The V and J genes are TRBV7-2 and TRBJ2-1; D is possibly TRBD1 (5 bases). The CDR3 sequence is 14 residues long. Per the germline V gene, CDR1 is SGHTA and CDR2 is FQGNSA. Trimming removed 6 bases at V and 4 bases at J, with 13 bases between. In DNA form, the CDR3 reads TGTGCCAGCAGACCTGACAGCCAGTACAATGAGCAGTTCTTC. This translates into CASRPDSQYNEQFF.

The V gene is TRBV6-1, the J gene TRBJ2-2; 10 bases map to TRBD1. This CDR3 region has 16 residues. Trimming cost V 2 bases and J 5 bases; bases outside gene matches: 5. Germline lookup yields CDR1 MNHNS and CDR2 SASEGT. The CDR3 loop reads CASSEMDRGGTGELFF. DNA of the CDR3: TGTGCCAGCAGTGAAATGGACAGGGGGGGGACCGGGGAGCTGTTTTTT.

This chain uses TRBV2 with TRBJ1-6; D remains ambiguous. The CDR3 runs 13 residues. Trimming removed 4 bases at V and 9 bases at J, with 10 bases between. CDR1 and CDR2 (germline): SNHLY, FYNNEI. This CDR3 reads CASSGEGSSPLHF. The CDR3 nucleotides read TGTGCCAGCAGTGGAGAGGGAAGTTCACCCCTCCACTTT.

CDR3 residues: CASSFGWSGEKLFF. The CDR3 DNA reads as TGTGCCAGCAGCTTCGGTTGGAGCGGTGAAAAACTGTTTTTT. The chain joins TRBV11-2 to TRBJ1-4; D is uncertain. The CDR3 is 14 residues long. Trimming took off 3 bases at V and 7 bases at J, with 12 bases between the two ends. Germline V CDR1 and CDR2: SGHAT, FQNNGV. Filled out from reference TRBV11-2 and TRBJ1-4, the complete variable domain reads EAGVAQSPRYKIIEKRQSVAFWCNPISGHATLYWYQQILGQGPKLLIQFQNNGVVDDSQLPKDRFSAERLKGVDSTLKIQPAKLEDSAVYLCASSFGWSGEKLFFGSGTQLSVL.

This sequence joins TRBV7-9 and TRBJ1-1, with 8 positions matching TRBD1. CDR1 and CDR2 (germline): SEHNR, FQNEAQ (reference sequence). This CDR3 is 13 amino acids long. The junction had 5 bases not matched to a gene; V was cut back by 4 bases and J by 7 bases. CDR3 sequence: CASSSGTGLEAFF. CDR3 nucleotides: TGTGCCAGCAGCTCCGGGACAGGCCTTGAAGCTTTCTTT.

This clone has a handful of counts. Other DNA sequences in the sample encode the same CDR3. The chain employs TRBV19 and TRBJ2-6; no firm D call. This CDR3 is built from 14 residues. Germline CDR1 reads LNHDA; CDR2 reads SQIVND (reference sequence). V lost 7 bases to trimming and J lost 0 bases, with 7 bases between them. CDR3 sequence (DNA): TGTGCCAGTAAGAGAAGCTCTGGGGCCAACGTCCTGACTTTC. This codes for CASKRSSGANVLTF.

This rearrangement joins TRBV23-1 to TRBJ2-3, with TRBD2 matching over 9 bases. Being an ORF, TRBV23-1 has a function that is uncertain. The CDR3 contains 18 residues. V lost 2 bases, J lost 0 bases, and 9 bases stayed unmatched. CDR3 in amino acids: CASSQVPSGAPSTDTQYF. The DNA of the CDR3 is TGCGCCAGCAGTCAAGTCCCTAGCGGGGCCCCTAGCACAGATACGCAGTATTTT.

This rearrangement joins TRBV7-7 to TRBJ2-7; TRBD2 might be the D (5 bases). V was trimmed by 5 bases and J by 5 bases, leaving 13 bases between them. CDR1 is SSHAT, CDR2 FNYEAQ, per germline (reference sequence). The CDR3 length is 13 residues. CDR3 residues: CASSRGSNNEQYF. In DNA form, the CDR3 reads TGTGCCAGCAGCCGTGGGAGTAATAACGAGCAGTACTTC.

V gene TRBV9 combines with J gene TRBJ2-1, with 9 bases that match TRBD2. Germline V gene lookup returns CDR1 SGDLS and CDR2 YYNGEE. V lost 3 bases to trimming and J lost 5 bases; unmatched junction nucleotides: 3. The CDR3 is made up of 14 amino acids. CDR3 protein: CASSGRGGHNEQFF. As DNA, the CDR3 is TGTGCCAGCAGCGGGCGGGGGGGCCACAATGAGCAGTTCTTC.

V and J are TRBV5-5 and TRBJ2-7, with 7 bases identical to TRBD1. The germline CDR1 and CDR2 sequences are SGHKS and YYEKEE (reference sequence). This CDR3 is 15 amino acids long. V was clipped by 1 base and J by 5 bases; unmatched bases: 9. The CDR3 DNA follows: TGTGCCAGCAGCTTGTACTCAGGGGGTACGGACGAGCAGTACTTC. This sequence encodes CASSLYSGGTDEQYF.

The J gene is TRBJ2-3, the V gene TRBV7-7; a possible D gene is TRBD2 (5 bases). From germline, CDR1 is SSHAT and CDR2 FNYEAQ (reference sequence). Trimming pared 6 bases from V and 14 bases from J, leaving 9 bases between. The CDR3 is 9 amino acids. The CDR3 DNA is TGTGCCAGCAGTCACGAGGGGTATTTT. Its translation is CASSHEGYF.

The DNA of the CDR3 is TGTGCCAGCAGCCCTCCGGGACAGGGGGGAAAGGACTACAATGAGCAGTTCTTC. Protein: CASSPPGQGGKDYNEQFF. The V call is TRBV11-3, the J call TRBJ2-1, with TRBD1 identical over 11 bases. This CDR3 spans 18 amino acids. The trim removed 5 bases at V and 3 bases at J, leaving 12 bases unmatched. Germline values: CDR1 SGHNT, CDR2 YENEEA.

This clone appeared a single time. This chain connects TRBV7-8 to TRBJ2-1; 7 nucleotides match TRBD2. The V segment lost 5 bases and the J segment 8 bases; nucleotides outside the gene matches: 6. This CDR3 has 13 residues. The germline V gene encodes CDR1 SGHVS and CDR2 FQNEAQ. CDR3 in amino acids: CASSRREADEQFF. CDR3 DNA sequence: TGTGCCAGCAGCCGCCGGGAGGCCGATGAGCAGTTCTTC.

The rearrangement links TRBV10-3 to TRBJ1-3, with TRBD1 as a possible D gene (6 bases). CDR1 and CDR2 (germline): ENHRY, SYGVKD. CDR3 size: 13 residues. V was pared by 6 bases and J by 0 bases, with 6 bases between. CDR3 loop: CAIRQGSGNTIYF. In DNA, the CDR3 is TGTGCCATCAGACAGGGCTCTGGAAACACCATATATTTT.

The chain joins TRBV7-2 to TRBJ1-2; D is possibly TRBD1 (6 bases). The V end was cut by 2 bases, the J end by 4 bases, with 14 bases between. Germline CDR1 reads SGHTA; CDR2 reads FQGNSA. The CDR3 has 15 amino acids. The CDR3 here is CASSLKLDRSYGYTF. In DNA, the CDR3 is TGTGCCAGCAGCTTAAAATTGGACAGATCCTATGGCTACACCTTC.

The V and J genes are TRBV19 and TRBJ1-5; D possibly corresponds to TRBD1 (6 bases). This CDR3 comprises 15 residues. Germline CDR1 is LNHDA and CDR2 is SQIVND (reference sequence). The V end was cut by 8 bases, the J end by 3 bases, with 17 bases between. The DNA of the CDR3 is TGTGCCAGTCCTTCCGGGACACCGTTCAATCAGCCCCAGCATTTT. As protein: CASPSGTPFNQPQHF.

The chain joins TRBV4-3 to TRBJ1-6; tentatively, D is TRBD1 (5 bases). The germline V gene encodes CDR1 LGHNA and CDR2 YSLEER. The V end was cut by 0 bases, the J end by 6 bases, with 12 bases between. CDR3 length: 16 amino acids. The CDR3 reads CASSQDVRAGNSPLHF. CDR3 coding DNA: TGCGCCAGCAGCCAAGATGTCAGGGCTGGTAATTCACCCCTCCACTTT.

This clone was counted between two and nine times. The CDR3 region is CASRGGIRASTEAFF. The DNA of the CDR3 is TGTGCCAGCAGGGGAGGTATCAGGGCGAGCACTGAAGCTTTCTTT. This chain links TRBV6-5 with TRBJ1-1; perhaps TRBD1 as D (5 bases). CDR1 is MNHEY and CDR2 is SVGAGI in the germline V gene. Trimming removed 6 bases from V and 4 bases from J, with 18 bases in between. CDR3 length equals 15 residues.

The gene calls are TRBV18 and TRBJ1-6, with D possibly TRBD1 on 6 matching bases. This CDR3 has 14 residues. Germline values: CDR1 KGHSH, CDR2 LQKENI. V lost 5 bases and J 9 bases, leaving 14 bases between the germline ends. The CDR3 loop is CASSAQRGTSPLHF. The CDR3 region has the DNA TGTGCCAGCTCAGCCCAGAGGGGGACTTCACCCCTCCACTTT.